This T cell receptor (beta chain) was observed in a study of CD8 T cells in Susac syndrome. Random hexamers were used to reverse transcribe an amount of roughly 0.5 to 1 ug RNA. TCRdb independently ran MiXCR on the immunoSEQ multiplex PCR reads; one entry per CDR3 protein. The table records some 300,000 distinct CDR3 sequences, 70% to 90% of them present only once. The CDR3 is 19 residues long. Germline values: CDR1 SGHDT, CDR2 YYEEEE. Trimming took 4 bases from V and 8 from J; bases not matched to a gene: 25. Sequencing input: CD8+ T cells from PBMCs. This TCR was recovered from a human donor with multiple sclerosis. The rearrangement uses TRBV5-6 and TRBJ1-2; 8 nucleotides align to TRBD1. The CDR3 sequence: CASSPPNLITGQGRWGYTF. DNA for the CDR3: TGTGCCAGCAGCCCCCCAAATCTTATAACTGGACAGGGACGATGGGGCTACACCTTC.